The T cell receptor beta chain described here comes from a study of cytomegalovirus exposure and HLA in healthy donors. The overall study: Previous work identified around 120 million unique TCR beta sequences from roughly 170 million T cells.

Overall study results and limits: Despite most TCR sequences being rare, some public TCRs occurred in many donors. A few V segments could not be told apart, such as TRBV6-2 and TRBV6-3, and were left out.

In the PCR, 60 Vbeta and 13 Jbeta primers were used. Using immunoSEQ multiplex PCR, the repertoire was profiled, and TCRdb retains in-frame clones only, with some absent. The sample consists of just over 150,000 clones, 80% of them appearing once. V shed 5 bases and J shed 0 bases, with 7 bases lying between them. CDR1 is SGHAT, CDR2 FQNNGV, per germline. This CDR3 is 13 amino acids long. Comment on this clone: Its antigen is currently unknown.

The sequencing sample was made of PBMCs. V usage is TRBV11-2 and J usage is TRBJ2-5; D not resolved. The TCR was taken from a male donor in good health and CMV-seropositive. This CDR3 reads CASSLSYQETQYF. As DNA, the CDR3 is TGTGCCAGCAGCCTAAGTTACCAAGAGACCCAGTACTTC.